The clone carrying this T cell receptor (beta chain) turned up a few times. This sample stems from a study of T cells after yellow fever vaccination. Study-wide results and caveats: Re-detected after boosting: most primary clones, approximately 97% of CD4 and around 86% of CD8. Almost every vaccine-responding clonotype was undetectable in sorted memory subsets on day 0.

TCRdb re-derived calls from the 5' RACE reads in MiXCR, one entry per CDR3 protein. The table shows around 60,000 distinct CDR3 sequences, with around 6.1% occurring only once. V dropped 2 bases and J dropped 3; count of bases not matched to a gene: 9. The CDR3 is 17 residues long. Germline V CDR1 and CDR2: MGHRA, YSYEKL. The receptor comes from a man aged 18 to 30 who received the YFV17D yellow fever vaccine. The chain is built from TRBV4-1 and TRBJ2-3; 9 positions agree with TRBD2. The sample consisted of PBMCs, either bulk or a sorted T-cell subset (CD4+, CD8+, memory, or dextramer-sorted; not recorded which), taken on the day of the yellow fever booster vaccination. The CDR3 protein is CASSQKGSGGRTDTQYF. Here the CDR3 DNA reads TGCGCCAGCAGCCAAAAGGGGAGCGGGGGGCGGACAGATACGCAGTATTTT.